This T cell receptor beta chain was retrieved from a study of blood T cell repertoires in COVID-19. Study information: The samples span acute and convalescent COVID-19 from the United States, Italy and Spain. PBMCs, B-cell-depleted T cells, or T cells provided the cDNA or gDNA that made up the material.

The J segment lost 1 base and the V segment lost 2 bases, leaving 5 bases of the junction unmatched. CDR1 and CDR2 (germline): SSHAT, FNYEAQ (reference sequence). This CDR3 is built from 16 residues. Authors' processing steps: Reference gene primer amplification gave nucleated cell count estimates. The protocol was immunoSEQ multiplex PCR, while the TCRdb copy is restricted to in-frame clones and leaves out a portion. V, J and clone size derive from that table, while D and trimming were established from the DNA sequence. The data hold about 17,000 clones, with 91% observed a single time. The V and J genes are TRBV7-7 and TRBJ2-3; 8 bases agree with TRBD2. Sequenced: peripheral blood. This clonotype was obtained from a man between 60 and 70 years old with active COVID-19. The CDR3, as DNA: TGTGCCAGCAGCTTATTAGCGACTAGCGGCACAGATACGCAGTATTTT. This sequence encodes CASSLLATSGTDTQYF.